These 20 T cell receptor beta chains share one sample of origin, sequenced in a study. TCRdb ran MiXCR on the 5' RACE reads and lists one entry per CDR3 protein. The repertoire includes tens of thousands of distinct CDR3 sequences, about 28% of them detected once, and under 2.5% sits in the top ten. Sequenced input: naive CD4+ T cells sorted from blood. As for subset: naive CD4+ T cells, CD4+CD45RA+CD25-. The source is a female donor with breast cancer.

This clonotype was seen ten or more times. The rearrangement joins TRBV20-1 to TRBJ2-3; 11 bases align to TRBD2. V dropped 5 bases and J dropped 7; count of bases not matched to a gene: 8. Germline CDR1 is DFQATT and CDR2 is SNEGSKA (reference sequence). The CDR3 extends over 14 amino acids. Here the CDR3 DNA reads TGCAGTGCTTTGACTAGCGGGGTTCCCTATACGCAGTATTTT. This gives the protein CSALTSGVPYTQYF.

This clonotype was observed a handful of times. The V gene is TRBV6-1, the J gene TRBJ2-5, with D possibly being TRBD1 (5 bases). Trimming removed 8 bases from V and 4 bases from J, with 14 bases in between. The germline V gene has CDR1 MNHNS and CDR2 SASEGT. The CDR3 contains 13 residues. CDR3 sequence: CASSPGLTETQYF. DNA for the CDR3: TGTGCCAGCTCCCCAGGGTTGACAGAGACCCAGTACTTC.

The J gene is TRBJ2-2, the V gene TRBV5-4; 7 nucleotides line up with TRBD2. In germline, CDR1 is SGHNT, CDR2 YYREEE (reference sequence). V dropped 4 bases and J dropped 3; count of bases not matched to a gene: 3. This CDR3 has 14 residues. The CDR3 DNA follows: TGTGCCAGCAGCATCACTAGCGACACCGGGGAGCTGTTTTTT. It specifies CASSITSDTGELFF.

As to this clonotype: Being one base from a much bigger clone, this may be a read error. The gene calls are TRBV5-1 and TRBJ2-5, with a possible D match to TRBD2 (6 bases). This CDR3 spans 14 amino acids. Germline V CDR1 and CDR2: SGHRS, YFSETQ. CDR3 coding DNA: TGCACCAGCAGCTTGAGGGACTCGAAAGAGACCCAGTACTTC. Translating gives CTSSLRDSKETQYF.

The table lists this clonotype with many counts. This chain links TRBV4-2 with TRBJ2-1; D is uncertain. The ends were cut back, 0 bases at V and 0 bases at J, with 9 bases in the middle. The CDR3 has 16 residues. CDR1 is LGHNA, CDR2 YNFKEQ, per germline. CDR3 in amino acids: CASSQEPSGSYNEQFF. The CDR3 region has the DNA TGTGCCAGCAGCCAAGAACCCTCTGGCTCCTACAATGAGCAGTTCTTC.

This clonotype has a handful of counts. The rearrangement joins TRBV5-6 to TRBJ1-1; D uncertain. Trimming cost V 0 bases and J 1 base, with 7 bases left between them. Germline CDR1 reads SGHDT; CDR2 reads YYEEEE. CDR3 length: 14 amino acids. The CDR3 DNA sequence: TGTGCCAGCAGCTTGGGGCCCCAGAACACTGAAGCTTTCTTT. Amino acid sequence: CASSLGPQNTEAFF.

The J gene is TRBJ2-7, the V gene TRBV4-2; the match to TRBD1 covers 10 bases. The V gene's germline CDR1 is LGHNA and CDR2 YNFKEQ. The CDR3 runs to 16 residues. V lost 3 bases to trimming and J lost 5 bases; unmatched junction nucleotides: 10. The CDR3 nucleotides are TGTGCCAGCAGCCAGGGGACCCGGGACAGGGGTCACGAGCAGTACTTC. The encoded protein is CASSQGTRDRGHEQYF.

This clonotype was recorded a few times. The V gene is TRBV7-9, the J gene TRBJ2-7; D assignment may be TRBD1 or TRBD2 (6 bases each). The ends were cut back, 4 bases at V and 1 base at J, with 17 bases in the middle. Per germline, CDR1 SEHNR and CDR2 FQNEAQ (reference sequence). This CDR3 has 16 residues. The chain's CDR3 is CASSSQLGGASYEQYF. The CDR3 DNA reads TGTGCCAGCAGCTCCCAGTTGGGGGGCGCGTCCTACGAGCAGTACTTC.

The chain combines TRBV28 with TRBJ2-1, with TRBD2 identical over 8 bases. J gave up 4 bases and V 2 bases, and 7 bases lay outside the gene matches. The CDR3 contains 16 residues. Germline CDR1 and CDR2: MDHEN and SYDVKM. In DNA form, the CDR3 reads TGTGCCAGCAGTTTACGGGTAGCGGGAATATACAATGAGCAGTTCTTC. Translation gives CASSLRVAGIYNEQFF.

The chain combines TRBV6-1 with TRBJ2-5, with TRBD2 matching 8 bases. Germline V gene lookup returns CDR1 MNHNS and CDR2 SASEGT. V dropped 8 bases and J dropped 7; count of bases not matched to a gene: 6. The CDR3 spans 12 residues. The CDR3 nucleotides read TGTGCCAGCGGACTAGCCCTTACGACCCAGTACTTC. Translated: CASGLALTTQYF.

V usage is TRBV6-1 and J usage is TRBJ2-7; 9 bases are a match to TRBD1. V shed 4 bases, J shed 4 bases, and the junction held 2 bases outside the gene matches. CDR3 size: 13 residues. The V gene's germline CDR1 is MNHNS and CDR2 SASEGT. The CDR3 loop is CASSGTGVYEQYF. CDR3 nucleotide sequence: TGTGCCAGCAGTGGGACAGGGGTATACGAGCAGTACTTC.

This clonotype has ten or more counts. As DNA, the CDR3 is TGCGCCAGCAGCCTCGGGACAGGGGATTCCGGGGAGCTGTTTTTT. Amino acids: CASSLGTGDSGELFF. This chain connects TRBV5-1 to TRBJ2-2; 10 nucleotides align to TRBD1. The V and J ends lost 4 bases and 6 bases, in that order; junction bases with no gene match: 6. The CDR3 is made up of 15 amino acids. Germline lookup yields CDR1 SGHRS and CDR2 YFSETQ.

This clonotype showed up many times. The chain has TRBV4-2 and TRBJ1-1; 12 nucleotides match TRBD1. V lost 0 bases, J lost 4 bases, and 3 bases stayed unmatched. The CDR3 contains 16 residues. Germline CDR1 is LGHNA and CDR2 is YNFKEQ. The CDR3 coding sequence is TGTGCCAGCAGCCAAGATCCGGGACAGGGGGCCACTGAAGCTTTCTTT. Residues: CASSQDPGQGATEAFF.

This clonotype was counted at least ten times. This chain connects TRBV7-3 to TRBJ2-1; D is possibly TRBD1 (5 bases). This CDR3 is built from 17 residues. V dropped 3 bases and J dropped 5 bases, with 20 bases sitting between them. Looked up from germline, CDR1 is SGHTA and CDR2 is FQGTGA. CDR3 residues: CASSFEQSRVSHNEQFF. The CDR3 DNA reads TGTGCCAGCAGCTTCGAGCAGTCCAGGGTGTCACACAATGAGCAGTTCTTC.

In its sample, this clonotype was seen a few times. A read error may explain this, as a much larger clone is one base away. The chain has TRBV5-1 and TRBJ2-7, with 8 bases lining up with TRBD1. In germline, CDR1 is SGHRS, CDR2 YFSETQ. The CDR3 has 14 residues. The junction had 7 bases not matched to a gene; V was cut back by 2 bases and J by 6 bases. CDR3 residues: CASSLQGESCEQYF. CDR3 in DNA: TGCGCCAGCAGCTTACAGGGGGAGAGCTGCGAGCAGTACTTC.

The V call is TRBV5-1, the J call TRBJ2-1; D is uncertain. The CDR3 spans 14 residues. The germline CDR1 and CDR2 sequences are SGHRS and YFSETQ. V gave up 0 bases and J gave up 11 bases, with 15 bases separating them. CDR3 nucleotides: TGCGCCAGCAGCTTGGACACGGGCCTTGGGAAGCAGTTCTTC. It yields the protein CASSLDTGLGKQFF. The full variable domain, in which reference TRBV5-1 and TRBJ2-1 provide the parts outside the CDR3, is KAGVTQTPRYLIKTRGQQVTLSCSPISGHRSVSWYQQTPGQGLQFLFEYFSETQRNKGNFPGRFSGRQFSNSRSEMNVSTLELGDSALYLCASSLDTGLGKQFFGPGTRLTVL.

V gene TRBV3-1 combines with J gene TRBJ1-2, with a weak D call TRBD1 (5 bases). In germline, CDR1 is LGHDT, CDR2 YNNKEL (reference sequence). CDR3 length: 14 residues. Trimming shortened V by 6 bases and J by 4 bases, and 15 bases separated the two germline ends. CDR3 protein: CASSREEGFYGYTF. Written as DNA, the CDR3 is TGTGCCAGCAGTCGGGAGGAGGGGTTCTATGGCTACACCTTC.

The J gene is TRBJ2-7, the V gene TRBV6-2 or TRBV6-3; D is possibly TRBD1 (6 bases). Germline V gene sequence: CDR1 MNHEY, CDR2 SVGEGT. Trimming took 2 bases from V and 6 from J, leaving 8 bases between them. The length of the CDR3 is 12 residues. The CDR3 DNA reads as TGTGCCAGCAGTTACGGACAGCGCGAGCAGTACTTC. Translation: CASSYGQREQYF.

This clonotype was found a few times. This rearrangement joins TRBV7-3 to TRBJ2-2, with D perhaps being TRBD1 or TRBD2 (5 bases each). Germline V gene sequence: CDR1 SGHTA, CDR2 FQGTGA. The CDR3 spans 16 residues. V lost 2 bases and J 0 bases, leaving 10 bases between the germline ends. The CDR3 region has the DNA TGTGCCAGCAGCTTAGGGGCGGGTTCGAACACCGGGGAGCTGTTTTTT. As protein: CASSLGAGSNTGELFF.

In this sample, this clonotype turned up a few times. The genes are TRBV20-1 and TRBJ2-1; TRBD2 agrees at 9 bases. With 0 bases clipped from V and 7 bases from J, the junction kept 16 bases outside the gene matches. Germline V gene lookup returns CDR1 DFQATT and CDR2 SNEGSKA (reference sequence). This CDR3 spans 18 amino acids. The CDR3 region is CSARDWRGLAGVKNEQFF. For the CDR3, the DNA is TGCAGTGCTAGAGATTGGCGGGGATTAGCGGGAGTGAAGAATGAGCAGTTCTTC.